These 29 T cell receptor beta chains were all obtained from the same sample, sequenced in a study of graft-versus-host responses after intestinal transplantation. The protocol was immunoSEQ multiplex PCR, while the TCRdb copy is restricted to in-frame clones and leaves out a portion. The data hold fewer than 15,000 clones, with about 27% observed a single time. The sample in question was alloreactive CD4+ T cells from a mixed lymphocyte reaction culture, obtained before intestinal transplant. As for subset: CFSE-low proliferating T cells sorted from approximately 6-day pre-transplant mixed lymphocyte reaction (GvH or HvG direction). All receptors derive from a human patient who received an intestinal transplant.

The chain uses TRBV28 and TRBJ2-1, with TRBD2 matching 10 bases. CDR3 length equals 15 residues. Unmatched junction bases numbered 2, after V lost 5 bases and J lost 1 base. CDR1 is MDHEN, CDR2 SYDVKM, per germline. CDR3: CASSVAGGSYNEQFF. For the CDR3, the DNA is TGTGCCAGCAGTGTAGCGGGAGGTTCCTACAATGAGCAGTTCTTC. Drawing the rest from reference TRBV28 and TRBJ2-1, the complete variable domain is DVKVTQSSRYLVKRTGEKVFLECVQDMDHENMFWYRQDPGLGLRLIYFSYDVKMKEKGDIPEGYSVSREKKERFSLILESASTNQTSMYLCASSVAGGSYNEQFFGPGTRLTVL.

The genes are TRBV5-1 and TRBJ2-1; weak D call: TRBD1 (7 bases). This CDR3 has 15 amino acids. V lost 2 bases, J lost 7 bases, and 16 bases lay in between. CDR1 and CDR2 (germline): SGHRS, YFSETQ. CDR3 in amino acids: CASSFGGGGKNEQFF. CDR3 nucleotides: TGCGCCAGCAGCTTTGGAGGGGGCGGAAAGAATGAGCAGTTCTTC. The complete variable domain, with remaining parts taken from reference TRBV5-1 and TRBJ2-1, reads KAGVTQTPRYLIKTRGQQVTLSCSPISGHRSVSWYQQTPGQGLQFLFEYFSETQRNKGNFPGRFSGRQFSNSRSEMNVSTLELGDSALYLCASSFGGGGKNEQFFGPGTRLTVL.

The chain combines TRBV7-2 with TRBJ2-7; TRBD2 matches 7 bases. Germline V gene data show CDR1 as SGHTA and CDR2 as FQGNSA. CDR3 size: 16 residues. V shed 5 bases and J 7 bases; nucleotides not matched to a gene: 17. The CDR3 DNA sequence: TGTGCCAGCAGCACCTCGTTCGCCCAGGGAGGGGCAGAGCAGTACTTC. Translating gives CASSTSFAQGGAEQYF.

CDR3 loop: CASSLRTSGAVDTQYF. Here the CDR3 DNA reads TGCGCCAGCAGCTTGCGGACTAGCGGGGCCGTAGATACGCAGTATTTT. The genes are TRBV5-1 and TRBJ2-3, with 12 bases that match TRBD2. The CDR3 consists of 16 residues. From germline, CDR1 is SGHRS and CDR2 YFSETQ. The V and J ends lost 1 base and 5 bases, in that order; junction bases with no gene match: 5.

This clone was seen a handful of times. V is TRBV7-2 and J is TRBJ2-3; TRBD2 matches at 10 bases. Germline CDR1 is SGHTA and CDR2 is FQGNSA. Losses at the gene ends were 5 bases for V and 0 bases for J; bases not matched to a gene: 8. This CDR3 is 17 amino acids long. The CDR3: CASSPFPSGSSTDTQYF. CDR3 in DNA: TGTGCCAGCAGCCCATTCCCTAGCGGGAGCAGCACAGATACGCAGTATTTT.

DNA for the CDR3: TGTGCCAGCGTCCGGGACAGGGGTACCTACGAGCAGTACTTC. Translated: CASVRDRGTYEQYF. V gene TRBV2 combines with J gene TRBJ2-7; 10 bases are shared with TRBD1. V shed 8 bases, J shed 2 bases, and the junction held 6 bases outside the gene matches. CDR1 and CDR2 (germline): SNHLY, FYNNEI. CDR3 length equals 14 residues. The full variable domain, in which reference TRBV2 and TRBJ2-7 provide the parts outside the CDR3, is EPEVTQTPSHQVTQMGQEVILRCVPISNHLYFYWYRQILGQKVEFLVSFYNNEISEKSEIFDDQFSVERPDGSNFTLKIRSTKLEDSAMYFCASVRDRGTYEQYFGPGTRLTVT.

Note on this clone: Different DNA sequences within this sample yield the same CDR3. V gene TRBV7-2 combines with J gene TRBJ2-3, with 8 bases fitting TRBD2. Trimming removed 5 bases from V and 0 bases from J; junction bases left unmatched: 16. In germline, CDR1 is SGHTA, CDR2 FQGNSA. This CDR3 is 19 amino acids long. The CDR3 bases are TGTGCCAGCAGCATCCCCCGGTCTAGCGGGTTACCTAGCACAGATACGCAGTATTTT. Residues: CASSIPRSSGLPSTDTQYF.

This clone has only a few counts. At one of its ends the junction is not consistent with the germline gene, which may arise from a read error. V and J are TRBV7-2 and TRBJ2-2; D gene ambiguous. Germline CDR1 SGHTA, CDR2 FQGNSA. The CDR3 is made up of 15 amino acids. CDR3 nucleotides: TGTGCTAGCAGCCGGACGGTCGCGAACACCGGGGAGCTGTTTTTT. It encodes CASSRTVANTGELFF.

The table lists this clone with a few counts. The V call is TRBV9, the J call TRBJ1-4; tentatively, D is TRBD1 (5 bases). CDR3 size: 16 residues. V was shortened by 0 bases and J by 8 bases, with 17 bases between the two germline ends. Germline assignment: CDR1 SGDLS and CDR2 YYNGEE. The CDR3 DNA follows: TGTGCCAGCAGCGTAGCCGGGGCAGGGCGAGGGGAAAAACTGTTTTTT. Amino acid sequence: CASSVAGAGRGEKLFF. The full variable domain, with the rest looked up from reference TRBV9 and TRBJ1-4, is DSGVTQTPKHLITATGQRVTLRCSPRSGDLSVYWYQQSLDQGLQFLIQYYNGEERAKGNILERFSAQQFPDLHSELNLSSLELGDSALYFCASSVAGAGRGEKLFFGSGTQLSVL.

This chain links TRBV2 with TRBJ1-2; a weak D match, TRBD1 (6 bases). This CDR3 has 12 residues. In germline, CDR1 is SNHLY, CDR2 FYNNEI. Trimming took off 5 bases at V and 4 bases at J, with 8 bases between the two ends. CDR3 sequence: CASSPDSYGYTF. CDR3 coding DNA: TGTGCCAGCAGTCCGGACAGCTATGGCTACACCTTC.

This clone was picked up a small number of times. J is TRBJ2-5 and V is TRBV5-1, with TRBD2 identical over 10 bases. The junction had 4 bases not matched to a gene; V was cut back by 0 bases and J by 5 bases. Germline V gives CDR1 SGHRS, CDR2 YFSETQ. This CDR3 is 15 amino acids long. The chain's CDR3 is CASSLGSGRMETQYF. CDR3 nucleotides: TGCGCCAGCAGCTTGGGTAGCGGGAGGATGGAGACCCAGTACTTC.

This clone has just one count. J is TRBJ1-5 and V is TRBV28, with 9 bases fitting TRBD1. The V segment lost 6 bases and the J segment 1 base; nucleotides outside the gene matches: 10. The CDR3 has 17 amino acids. Germline loops: CDR1 MDHEN, CDR2 SYDVKM. The CDR3 is CASRMGQGIRSNQPQHF. In DNA form, the CDR3 reads TGTGCCAGCAGAATGGGACAGGGAATAAGGAGCAATCAGCCCCAGCATTTT. Combining the CDR3 with reference TRBV28 and TRBJ1-5 gives the whole variable domain DVKVTQSSRYLVKRTGEKVFLECVQDMDHENMFWYRQDPGLGLRLIYFSYDVKMKEKGDIPEGYSVSREKKERFSLILESASTNQTSMYLCASRMGQGIRSNQPQHFGDGTRLSIL.

This chain uses TRBV7-3 with TRBJ1-2; 11 nucleotides match TRBD1. CDR3 length: 14 amino acids. The germline V gene encodes CDR1 SGHTA and CDR2 FQGTGA. V was clipped by 6 bases and J by 8 bases; unmatched bases: 8. The CDR3 coding sequence is TGTGCCAGCAGTCGAGGACAGGGGGCGGGAGGCTACACCTTC. This translates into CASSRGQGAGGYTF. The variable domain in full, completed from reference TRBV7-3 and TRBJ1-2, reads GAGVSQTPSNKVTEKGKYVELRCDPISGHTALYWYRQSLGQGPEFLIYFQGTGAADDSGLPNDRFFAVRPEGSVSTLKIQRTERGDSAVYLCASSRGQGAGGYTFGSGTRLTVV.

This clone came up a few times. The chain employs TRBV28 and TRBJ2-1, with no clear D. CDR3 length equals 15 residues. Germline CDR1 and CDR2: MDHEN and SYDVKM. Trimming removed 5 bases from V and 4 bases from J, with 15 bases in between. DNA for the CDR3: TGTGCCAGCAGTCTCCGAAGCAGGATATACAATGAGCAGTTCTTC. Protein sequence: CASSLRSRIYNEQFF.

The chain combines TRBV18 with TRBJ1-1; D uncertain. V lost 3 bases and J lost 1, with 6 bases in between. Germline CDR1 is KGHSH and CDR2 is LQKENI. CDR3 size: 13 residues. The CDR3 spells CASSPPRNTEAFF. In nucleotides, the CDR3 is TGTGCCAGCTCACCTCCGAGGAACACTGAAGCTTTCTTT.

This sequence joins TRBV18 and TRBJ2-7, with a weak D call TRBD1 (6 bases). Trimming removed 1 base at V and 3 bases at J, with 13 bases between. This CDR3 region has 15 residues. Germline-derived CDR1 and CDR2 are KGHSH and LQKENI. CDR3 protein: CASSPRAGDIYEQYF. DNA for the CDR3: TGTGCCAGCTCACCACGGGCAGGGGATATCTACGAGCAGTACTTC.

The chain employs TRBV5-1 and TRBJ1-3, with D tentatively TRBD1 (6 bases). The CDR3 has 13 residues. Trimming cost V 4 bases and J 2 bases, with 7 bases left between them. CDR1 is SGHRS and CDR2 is YFSETQ in the germline V gene. This CDR3 is CASSGGPGNTIYF. CDR3 nucleotides: TGCGCCAGCAGCGGGGGCCCTGGAAACACCATATATTTT. Full variable domain (outside the CDR3, taken from reference TRBV5-1 and TRBJ1-3): KAGVTQTPRYLIKTRGQQVTLSCSPISGHRSVSWYQQTPGQGLQFLFEYFSETQRNKGNFPGRFSGRQFSNSRSEMNVSTLELGDSALYLCASSGGPGNTIYFGEGSWLTVV.

This clone appeared a single time. This sequence joins TRBV6-9 and TRBJ1-5, with TRBD1 matching over 7 bases. J gave up 3 bases and V 3 bases, and 8 bases lay outside the gene matches. The CDR3 is made up of 16 amino acids. Per the germline V gene, CDR1 is MNHGY and CDR2 is SVAAGI. The CDR3 loop is CASSYGTTGYNQPQHF. The CDR3 DNA follows: TGTGCCAGCAGTTACGGGACGACAGGGTACAATCAGCCCCAGCATTTT.

Worth noting for this clone: A far larger clone is one nucleotide away, so this likely arose from a read error. At the DNA level, this CDR3 is encoded by other sequences in the same sample as well. The V call is TRBV5-1, the J call TRBJ1-2; D uncertain. The CDR3 is 14 residues long. The V end lost 0 bases, the J end lost 4 bases, and 10 bases lay between the germline ends. Germline CDR1 and CDR2: SGHRS and YFSETQ. Written as DNA, the CDR3 is TGCGCCAGCAGCTTGGGGGTACCAGGCTATGGCTACACCTTC. Translated, it gives CASSLGVPGYGYTF.

Comments on this clone: A much larger clone differs by one base, so this may be a read error. The chain links TRBV5-4 to TRBJ2-7, with 9 nucleotides matching TRBD1. CDR1 is SGHNT and CDR2 is YYREEE in the germline V gene (reference sequence). The CDR3 length is 15 residues. CDR3 residues: CASSARTGAIYERYF. The CDR3 bases are TGTGCCAGCAGCGCTCGGACAGGGGCCATCTACGAGCGGTACTTC.

This clone appeared a few times. V is TRBV28 and J is TRBJ1-5; D remains ambiguous. Germline V lookup: CDR1 MDHEN, CDR2 SYDVKM. The germline V and J ends were trimmed by 2 bases and 2 bases, with 10 bases remaining between them. This CDR3 comprises 15 residues. The CDR3 DNA sequence: TGTGCCAGCAGTTTAGGGCCTCGTGGCAATCAGCCCCAGCATTTT. It translates to CASSLGPRGNQPQHF.

In this sample, this clone turned up a few times. The chain employs TRBV6-6 and TRBJ2-3; the D gene is possibly TRBD1 (6 bases). CDR3 size: 12 residues. The germline CDR1 and CDR2 sequences are MNHNY and SVGAGI (reference sequence). V gave up 6 bases and J gave up 9 bases, with 13 bases separating them. The CDR3 reads CASSPQGRTQYF. CDR3 sequence (DNA): TGTGCCAGCAGCCCACAGGGTCGGACGCAGTATTTT.

This clone ranks as medium-sized. The V call is TRBV7-2, the J call TRBJ2-7; TRBD2 agrees at 8 bases. This CDR3 comprises 16 residues. Per germline, CDR1 SGHTA and CDR2 FQGNSA. J lost 4 bases, V lost 1 base, and 9 bases had no gene match. CDR3 nucleotides: TGTGCCAGCAGCTTAGGGAGCGGGAGTATGAGTTACGAGCAGTACTTC. This codes for CASSLGSGSMSYEQYF.

In regard to this clone: Other DNA sequences in the same sample also yield this CDR3. CDR3 sequence reads: CAWSASGGFRPYYGYTF. CDR3 nucleotides: TGTGCCTGGAGTGCCTCAGGGGGCTTCCGTCCTTACTATGGCTACACCTTC. The chain carries TRBV30 and TRBJ1-2, with 8 bases aligning to TRBD1. Germline lookup yields CDR1 GTSNPN and CDR2 SVGIG (reference sequence). The CDR3 totals 17 residues. With V trimmed by 1 base and J by 3 bases, 13 bases remained unmatched.

This clone was detected a few times. V gene TRBV5-1 combines with J gene TRBJ2-1; no firm D call. Trimming cost V 0 bases and J 10 bases, with 5 bases left between them. This CDR3 spans 11 amino acids. Germline V gene lookup returns CDR1 SGHRS and CDR2 YFSETQ. CDR3 nucleotide sequence: TGCGCCAGCAGCTTGGCGCGGGAGCAGTTCTTC. Translation gives CASSLAREQFF.

The chain recombines TRBV19 with TRBJ2-6; a weak D match, TRBD1 (6 bases). Trimming stripped 0 bases from V and 2 bases from J, with 11 bases between. The CDR3 length is 17 residues. Germline V lookup: CDR1 LNHDA, CDR2 SQIVND (reference sequence). DNA of the CDR3: TGTGCCAGTAGTATAGACAACAGGGTGGCTGGGGCCAACGTCCTGACTTTC. This gives the protein CASSIDNRVAGANVLTF.

This clone was counted a few times. V gene TRBV6-8 combines with J gene TRBJ2-7; 7 bases line up with TRBD1. The CDR3 consists of 15 residues. J gave up 1 base and V 5 bases, and 8 bases lay outside the gene matches. Germline V gives CDR1 MNHGY, CDR2 SAAAGT. CDR3 DNA sequence: TGTGCCAGCAGTGAATACAGGGGCGGGTCCTACGAGCAGTACTTC. Its protein is CASSEYRGGSYEQYF.

The rearrangement uses TRBV15 and TRBJ2-3; 7 bases align to TRBD2. This CDR3 comprises 13 residues. The trim removed 5 bases at V and 4 bases at J, leaving 3 bases unmatched. Germline CDR1 is LNHNV and CDR2 is YYDKDF (reference sequence). CDR3 DNA sequence: TGTGCCACCAGCGGACTAGTGTCAGATACGCAGTATTTT. Translation: CATSGLVSDTQYF.

The rearrangement uses TRBV5-8 and TRBJ2-5; 8 bases agree with TRBD1. The germline gives CDR1 SGHTS, CDR2 YDEGEE. Germline trimming cut 3 bases from V and 0 bases from J; bases unmatched to any gene: 4. CDR3 length: 15 residues. The chain's CDR3 is CASSSRTGYQETQYF. DNA of the CDR3: TGTGCCAGCAGCTCGCGGACAGGGTACCAAGAGACCCAGTACTTC.